These 31 T cell receptor beta chains share one sample of origin, sequenced in a study of blood T cells in healthy people across ages. The use of a sample-barcoded 5' primer and a J-beta primer mix characterized a second PCR of roughly 6 to 11 cycles. In TCRdb, the 5' RACE reads were re-called with MiXCR into one record per CDR3 protein. Of about 800,000 distinct CDR3 sequences listed, 20% to 25% are singletons. This sample was shared with a second study, whose subject was T cells of mothers and their children.

The sample was blood. Receptors originate from a boy younger than 18 in good health.

The chain couples TRBV7-2 to TRBJ2-5; D is tentatively TRBD1 or TRBD2 (5 bases each). This CDR3 comprises 16 residues. Germline assignment: CDR1 SGHTA and CDR2 FQGNSA. V gave up 1 base and J gave up 1 base, with 13 bases separating them. CDR3 nucleotide sequence: TGTGCCAGCAGCTTAGGGGACGGCTGGGCCCAAGAGACCCAGTACTTC. It yields the protein CASSLGDGWAQETQYF.

The sample holds a few counts of this clonotype. The chain has TRBV20-1 and TRBJ2-6, with unresolved D. Between the trimmed V and J ends, which lost 6 bases and 1 base, there was a span of 13 bases. The CDR3 has 15 amino acids. Germline CDR1 reads DFQATT; CDR2 reads SNEGSKA (reference sequence). The CDR3 bases are TGCAGTGCACTCCACCCCGCATCTGGGGCCAACGTCCTGACTTTC. It yields the protein CSALHPASGANVLTF.

This clonotype was picked up a small number of times. The chain has TRBV20-1 and TRBJ2-5, with a weak D call TRBD1 (5 bases). The germline gives CDR1 DFQATT, CDR2 SNEGSKA (reference sequence). The CDR3 covers 13 residues. With 3 bases removed from V and 1 base from J, the gap between germline ends came to 9 bases. The CDR3 nucleotides read TGCAGTGCTAGCGTGGGGCCCCAAGAGACCCAGTACTTC. This codes for CSASVGPQETQYF.

This clonotype was counted at least ten times. The rearrangement uses TRBV12-3 or TRBV12-4 and TRBJ2-5, with TRBD1 matching 8 bases. CDR3 length: 15 amino acids. After removal of 6 bases from V and 7 bases from J, the junction contained 13 bases not matched to a gene. CDR3 DNA sequence: TGTGCCAGCAGCACCCGGACAGGGCTTAAGGGGACCCAGTACTTC. It codes for CASSTRTGLKGTQYF.

This chain links TRBV29-1 with TRBJ1-2; TRBD1 agrees at 8 bases. The germline gives CDR1 SQVTM, CDR2 ANQGSEA. The CDR3 contains 14 residues. V lost 1 base and J lost 5; bases outside the gene matches: 6. The CDR3 nucleotides are TGCAGCGTTGAAGGGGGACAGGACTCATATGGCTACACCTTC. Its translation is CSVEGGQDSYGYTF.

On this clonotype: A junction end diverges from the germline sequence, so it may reflect a read error. The chain couples TRBV10-3 to TRBJ1-5, with D maybe TRBD1 (5 bases). CDR1 ENHRY and CDR2 SYGVKD come from the germline V gene. CDR3 size: 15 residues. CDR3 protein: CAIGEDTTWNQPQHF. In DNA form, the CDR3 reads TGTGCCATCGGTGAGGACACCACCTGGAATCAGCCCCAGCATTTT.

This clonotype was seen only a few times. The chain combines TRBV9 with TRBJ2-3; 8 nucleotides align to TRBD2. The CDR3 consists of 16 residues. Per germline, CDR1 SGDLS and CDR2 YYNGEE. J lost 3 bases, V lost 4 bases, and 10 bases had no gene match. CDR3 sequence: CASSTDGTRVTDTQYF. The CDR3 DNA is TGTGCCAGCAGCACAGACGGGACTAGAGTTACAGATACGCAGTATTTT.

The chain is built from TRBV20-1 and TRBJ1-6; perhaps TRBD1 as D (5 bases). The V and J ends lost 7 bases and 1 base respectively, with 17 bases between them. This CDR3 is 16 amino acids long. The germline CDR1 and CDR2 sequences are DFQATT and SNEGSKA (reference sequence). CDR3 bases: TGCAGTGTTGGGACTGTTCTTTTTTCCTATAATTCACCCCTCCACTTT. Translated, it gives CSVGTVLFSYNSPLHF.

J is TRBJ2-1 and V is TRBV27, with 8 bases identical to TRBD1. The CDR3 loop spans 18 amino acids. V lost 8 bases and J lost 6; bases outside the gene matches: 21. Germline V gene data show CDR1 as MNHEY and CDR2 as SMNVEV (reference sequence). The CDR3 region has the DNA TGTGCCAGCGGGCATCGGAACCTTGGACAGGGAAGGGTCAATGAGCAGTTCTTC. This gives the protein CASGHRNLGQGRVNEQFF.

V and J are TRBV5-1 and TRBJ2-1; 8 bases map to TRBD2. There are 18 residues in the CDR3. Germline CDR1 and CDR2: SGHRS and YFSETQ. The V and J ends lost 4 bases and 7 bases, in that order; junction bases with no gene match: 19. In nucleotides, the CDR3 is TGCGCCAGCAGCCTGATGGGGGCGGGGGGCAGCGGAGATAATGAGCAGTTCTTC. Translated, it gives CASSLMGAGGSGDNEQFF.

V gene TRBV20-1 combines with J gene TRBJ1-2; D is undetermined. The CDR3 covers 12 residues. Germline V CDR1 and CDR2: DFQATT, SNEGSKA (reference sequence). Trimming stripped 5 bases from V and 8 bases from J, with 15 bases between. CDR3 residues: CSAVGPMRGYTF. The CDR3 DNA reads as TGCAGTGCTGTGGGTCCCATGCGGGGCTACACCTTC.

The rearrangement links TRBV30 to TRBJ1-1; TRBD1 is a possible D gene (6 bases). The V gene's germline CDR1 is GTSNPN and CDR2 SVGIG (reference sequence). This CDR3 spans 15 amino acids. Trimming pared 1 base from V and 4 bases from J, leaving 16 bases between. The CDR3 sequence is CAWSGGGLAGTEAFF. The CDR3 nucleotides are TGTGCCTGGAGTGGGGGGGGGCTGGCGGGCACTGAAGCTTTCTTT.

This clonotype came up a few times. This chain joins TRBV6-2 or TRBV6-3 and TRBJ2-5, with 7 bases that match TRBD2. The CDR3 has 18 amino acids. J gave up 2 bases and V 2 bases, and 14 bases lay outside the gene matches. Per germline, CDR1 MNHEY and CDR2 SVGEGT. Here the CDR3 DNA reads TGTGCCAGCAGTTACGGTCTTCGACCGGGAGGCGGGCAAGAGACCCAGTACTTC. This sequence encodes CASSYGLRPGGGQETQYF.

The chain employs TRBV20-1 and TRBJ2-5; TRBD2 might be the D (6 bases). The DNA end lines up better with TRBJ2-7; the J call may be wrong. The CDR3 is 13 amino acids. Germline CDR1 reads DFQATT; CDR2 reads SNEGSKA (reference sequence). This chain's CDR3 is CSAGQGGSYEQYF. In DNA form, the CDR3 reads TGCAGTGCTGGGCAGGGAGGATCCTACGAGCAGTACTTC.

This clonotype was picked up a small number of times. This chain uses TRBV11-2 with TRBJ2-7; possible D gene TRBD1, 6 bases. The CDR3 is 16 residues long. The V and J ends lost 4 bases and 0 bases respectively, with 16 bases between them. CDR1 is SGHAT and CDR2 is FQNNGV in the germline V gene. The CDR3 DNA is TGTGCCAGCAGCTCCTGGACAGAGAAGCGCTCCTACGAGCAGTACTTC. Protein: CASSSWTEKRSYEQYF.

The rearrangement uses TRBV15 and TRBJ2-1; D unresolved. In germline, CDR1 is LNHNV, CDR2 YYDKDF (reference sequence). The V gene lost 6 bases and the J gene lost 0 bases, with 3 bases spanning the gap. CDR3 length: 12 residues. This CDR3 is CATRSSYNEQFF. The DNA of the CDR3 is TGTGCCACCAGGAGCTCCTACAATGAGCAGTTCTTC.

This clonotype was counted between two and nine times. CDR3 region: CASSPRQGHGYTF. The CDR3 region has the DNA TGTGCCAGCAGCCCAAGACAGGGCCACGGCTACACCTTC. The chain uses TRBV3-1 and TRBJ1-2; TRBD1 aligns across 7 bases. Germline values: CDR1 LGHDT, CDR2 YNNKEL (reference sequence). This CDR3 comprises 13 residues. J gave up 8 bases and V 4 bases, and 7 bases lay outside the gene matches. Full variable domain (missing parts from reference TRBV3-1 and TRBJ1-2): DTAVSQTPKYLVTQMGNDKSIKCEQNLGHDTMYWYKQDSKKFLKIMFSYNNKELIINETVPNRFSPKSPDKAHLNLHINSLELGDSAVYFCASSPRQGHGYTFGSGTRLTVV.

V gene TRBV7-8 combines with J gene TRBJ2-7; TRBD2 matches at 9 bases. Germline V gene sequence: CDR1 SGHVS, CDR2 FQNEAQ. The trim removed 5 bases at V and 2 bases at J, leaving 7 bases unmatched. The CDR3 has 15 amino acids. The CDR3 is CASSLPGLAPYEQYF. The CDR3 DNA sequence: TGTGCCAGCAGCCTCCCGGGACTAGCCCCCTACGAGCAGTACTTC.

This clonotype occurred a few times. The V and J genes are TRBV7-2 and TRBJ1-5, with D hard to call. The germline CDR1 and CDR2 sequences are SGHTA and FQGNSA. This CDR3 comprises 13 residues. V was shortened by 5 bases and J by 2 bases, with 7 bases between the two germline ends. DNA for the CDR3: TGTGCCAGCAGCGCCCGGGGCAATCAGCCCCAGCATTTT. It yields the protein CASSARGNQPQHF.

J is TRBJ2-7 and V is TRBV7-9; 8 nucleotides agree with TRBD1. V lost 5 bases to trimming and J lost 2 bases; unmatched junction nucleotides: 11. Germline CDR1 SEHNR, CDR2 FQNEAQ (reference sequence). This CDR3 comprises 16 residues. The CDR3 is CASSLKWGQAPYEQYF. CDR3 in DNA: TGTGCCAGCAGCCTAAAATGGGGACAGGCCCCCTACGAGCAGTACTTC. The full variable domain, completed using reference TRBV7-9 and TRBJ2-7, is DTGVSQNPRHKITKRGQNVTFRCDPISEHNRLYWYRQTLGQGPEFLTYFQNEAQLEKSRLLSDRFSAERPKGSFSTLEIQRTEQGDSAMYLCASSLKWGQAPYEQYFGPGTRLTVT.

This clonotype has a handful of counts. Written as DNA, the CDR3 is TGTGCCAGCAGACGACCGGGACCGGGAAACACTGAAGCTTTCTTT. This codes for CASRRPGPGNTEAFF. The V and J genes are TRBV6-2 or TRBV6-3 and TRBJ1-1, with D possibly TRBD1 on 5 matching bases. The CDR3 extends over 15 amino acids. V dropped 6 bases and J dropped 2 bases, with 16 bases sitting between them. The germline gives CDR1 MNHEY, CDR2 SVGEGT.

The chain joins TRBV29-1 to TRBJ2-3; 8 nucleotides line up with TRBD2. Germline V gives CDR1 SQVTM, CDR2 ANQGSEA. With 5 bases clipped from V and 1 base from J, the junction kept 14 bases outside the gene matches. The CDR3 runs to 17 residues. Here the CDR3 DNA reads TGCAGCGTTCCCCCAGCGGGAGTAGAGAGCCGCACAGATACGCAGTATTTT. Translating it yields CSVPPAGVESRTDTQYF.

The rearrangement uses TRBV20-1 and TRBJ2-2; D is ambiguous. CDR1 and CDR2 from the germline V gene are DFQATT and SNEGSKA (reference sequence). The CDR3 totals 13 residues. The V gene lost 1 base and the J gene lost 7 bases, with 10 bases spanning the gap. The CDR3 region has the DNA TGCAGTGCTAGAGTTGTGGGCGGCGGGGAGCTGTTTTTT. It codes for CSARVVGGGELFF.

Turning to this clonotype: One junction end does not reproduce the germline sequence, and a read error may be involved. The V and J genes are TRBV4-3 and TRBJ2-4; D might be TRBD1 or TRBD2, each matching 6 bases. This CDR3 region has 15 residues. Germline assignment: CDR1 LGHNA and CDR2 YSLEER. This CDR3 is CAGSQVGGRVNIQYF. The DNA for the CDR3 is TGCGCCGGCAGCCAAGTGGGGGGCAGGGTAAACATTCAGTACTTC.

This chain joins TRBV5-1 and TRBJ1-1, with 10 bases lining up with TRBD1. Germline CDR1 is SGHRS and CDR2 is YFSETQ. The V segment lost 4 bases and the J segment 2 bases; nucleotides outside the gene matches: 8. This CDR3 spans 16 amino acids. The CDR3 loop is CASSAATGGGNTEAFF. The CDR3 nucleotides are TGCGCCAGCAGCGCAGCGACAGGGGGCGGAAACACTGAAGCTTTCTTT.

This chain joins TRBV29-1 and TRBJ2-7, with 7 bases matching TRBD1. CDR3 size: 14 residues. Trimming cost V 6 bases and J 1 base; bases outside gene matches: 9. Germline V CDR1 and CDR2: SQVTM, ANQGSEA. CDR3 loop: CSVAGTAASYEQYF. The CDR3 DNA reads TGCAGCGTGGCCGGGACAGCGGCATCCTACGAGCAGTACTTC.

The table lists this clonotype with a few counts. The chain combines TRBV7-2 with TRBJ2-7, with D tentatively TRBD1 or TRBD2 (6 bases each). Looked up from germline, CDR1 is SGHTA and CDR2 is FQGNSA. V was trimmed by 2 bases and J by 6 bases, leaving 14 bases between them. The CDR3 spans 14 residues. CDR3 in amino acids: CASSLNREVSEQYF. In DNA form, the CDR3 reads TGTGCCAGCAGCTTAAACAGGGAGGTCTCCGAGCAGTACTTC.

This clonotype came up a few times. The V gene is TRBV20-1, the J gene TRBJ2-1, with D perhaps matching TRBD2 (6 bases). The germline CDR1 and CDR2 sequences are DFQATT and SNEGSKA (reference sequence). Trimming cost V 5 bases and J 0 bases, with 11 bases left between them. CDR3 length equals 14 residues. The CDR3 nucleotides are TGCAGTGCTCCTCTCGGGGGCTCCTACAATGAGCAGTTCTTC. As protein: CSAPLGGSYNEQFF.

The chain recombines TRBV20-1 with TRBJ1-5, with a possible D match to TRBD1 (6 bases). V was pared by 7 bases and J by 7 bases, with 20 bases between. The germline gives CDR1 DFQATT, CDR2 SNEGSKA (reference sequence). The CDR3 spans 14 residues. The CDR3 loop reads CSGNAGDSRQPQHF. As DNA, the CDR3 is TGCAGTGGCAACGCAGGGGATTCGAGGCAGCCCCAGCATTTT.

This clonotype was seen many times. The chain is built from TRBV6-6 and TRBJ2-1, with 7 bases aligning to TRBD2. This CDR3 has 16 residues. Losses at the gene ends were 1 base for V and 4 bases for J; bases not matched to a gene: 7. Germline CDR1 and CDR2: MNHNY and SVGAGI (reference sequence). CDR3 residues: CASSYLASGVYNEQFF. CDR3 DNA sequence: TGTGCCAGCAGTTACTTGGCTAGCGGAGTATACAATGAGCAGTTCTTC.

CDR3 sequence (DNA): TGCGCCAGCAGCCAAGATTTTGGGCAGGGAGAGACCCAGTACTTC. The encoded protein is CASSQDFGQGETQYF. The J gene is TRBJ2-5, the V gene TRBV4-3; a possible D gene is TRBD1 (5 bases). V lost 0 bases and J 4 bases, leaving 12 bases between the germline ends. Germline CDR1 LGHNA, CDR2 YSLEER. The CDR3 extends over 15 amino acids.